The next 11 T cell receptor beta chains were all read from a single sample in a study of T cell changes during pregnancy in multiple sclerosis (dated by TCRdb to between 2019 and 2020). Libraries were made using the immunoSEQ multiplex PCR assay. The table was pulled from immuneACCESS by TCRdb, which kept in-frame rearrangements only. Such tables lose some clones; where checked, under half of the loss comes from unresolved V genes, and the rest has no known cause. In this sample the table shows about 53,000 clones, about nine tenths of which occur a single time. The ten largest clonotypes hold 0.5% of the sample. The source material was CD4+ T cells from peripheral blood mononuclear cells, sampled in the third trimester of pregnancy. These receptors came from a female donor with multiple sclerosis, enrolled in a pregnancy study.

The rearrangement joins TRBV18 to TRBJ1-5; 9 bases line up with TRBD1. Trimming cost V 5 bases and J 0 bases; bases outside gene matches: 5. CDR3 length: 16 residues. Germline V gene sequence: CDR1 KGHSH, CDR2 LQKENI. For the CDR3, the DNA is TGTGCCAGCTCAGAAACAGGGGGCCGTAGCAATCAGCCCCAGCATTTT. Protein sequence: CASSETGGRSNQPQHF.

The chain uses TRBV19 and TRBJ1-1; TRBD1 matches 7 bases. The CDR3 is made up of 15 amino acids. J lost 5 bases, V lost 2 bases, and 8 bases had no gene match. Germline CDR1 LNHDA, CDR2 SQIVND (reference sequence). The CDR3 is CASSIRLQGNTEAFF. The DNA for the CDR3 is TGTGCCAGTAGTATAAGGTTACAGGGGAATACTGAAGCTTTCTTT. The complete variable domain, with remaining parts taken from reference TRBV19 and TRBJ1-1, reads DGGITQSPKYLFRKEGQNVTLSCEQNLNHDAMYWYRQDPGQGLRLIYYSQIVNDFQKGDIAEGYSVSREKKESFPLTVTSAQKNPTAFYLCASSIRLQGNTEAFFGQGTRLTVV.

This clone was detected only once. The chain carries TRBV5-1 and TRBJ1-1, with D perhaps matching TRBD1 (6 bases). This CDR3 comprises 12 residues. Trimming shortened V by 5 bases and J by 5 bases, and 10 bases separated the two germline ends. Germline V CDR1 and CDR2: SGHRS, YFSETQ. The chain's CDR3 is CASRGGRTEAFF. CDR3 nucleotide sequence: TGCGCCAGCAGGGGGGGGCGAACTGAAGCTTTCTTT.

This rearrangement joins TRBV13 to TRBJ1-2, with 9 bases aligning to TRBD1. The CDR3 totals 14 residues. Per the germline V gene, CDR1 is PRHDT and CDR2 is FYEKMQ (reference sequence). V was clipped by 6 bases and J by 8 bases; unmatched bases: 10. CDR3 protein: CASRSDRGSGGYTF. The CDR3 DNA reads TGTGCCAGCAGGTCGGACAGGGGAAGTGGAGGCTACACCTTC.

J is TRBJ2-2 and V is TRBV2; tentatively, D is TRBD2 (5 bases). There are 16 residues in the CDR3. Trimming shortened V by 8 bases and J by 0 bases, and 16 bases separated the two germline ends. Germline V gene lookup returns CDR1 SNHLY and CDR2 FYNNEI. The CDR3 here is CASRGFGNPNTGELFF. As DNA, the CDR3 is TGTGCCAGCCGCGGGTTCGGGAACCCGAACACCGGGGAGCTGTTTTTT.

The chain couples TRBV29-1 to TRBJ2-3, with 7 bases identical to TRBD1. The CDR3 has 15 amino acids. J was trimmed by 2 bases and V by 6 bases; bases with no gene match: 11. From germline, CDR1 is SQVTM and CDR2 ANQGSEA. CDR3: CSVPPRDRYTDTQYF. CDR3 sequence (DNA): TGCAGCGTCCCACCCCGGGACAGATACACAGATACGCAGTATTTT.

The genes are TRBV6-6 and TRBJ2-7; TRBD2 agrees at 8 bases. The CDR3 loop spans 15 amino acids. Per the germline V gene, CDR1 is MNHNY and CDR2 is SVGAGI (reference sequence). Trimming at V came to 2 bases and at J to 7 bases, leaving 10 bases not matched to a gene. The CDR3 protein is CASSYTRTSLPEQYF. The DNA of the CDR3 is TGTGCCAGCAGTTACACAAGGACTAGCTTGCCGGAGCAGTACTTC.

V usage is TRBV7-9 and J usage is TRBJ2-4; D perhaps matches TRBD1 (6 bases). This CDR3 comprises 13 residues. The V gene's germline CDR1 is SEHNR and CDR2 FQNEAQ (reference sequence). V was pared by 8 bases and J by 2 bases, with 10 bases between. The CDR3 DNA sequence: TGTGCCAGCCGGGGACAAACCAAAAACATTCAGTACTTC. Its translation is CASRGQTKNIQYF.

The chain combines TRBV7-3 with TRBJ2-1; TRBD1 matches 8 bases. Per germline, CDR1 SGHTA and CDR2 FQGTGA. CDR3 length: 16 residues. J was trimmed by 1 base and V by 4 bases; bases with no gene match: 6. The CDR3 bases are TGTGCCAGCAGCTCCGGACAGGGTATTTCCTACAATGAGCAGTTCTTC. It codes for CASSSGQGISYNEQFF.

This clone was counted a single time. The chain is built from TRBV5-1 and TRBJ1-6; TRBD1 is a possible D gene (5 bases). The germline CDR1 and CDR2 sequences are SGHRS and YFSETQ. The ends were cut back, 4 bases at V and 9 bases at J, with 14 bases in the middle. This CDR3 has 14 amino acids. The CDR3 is CASSQETGGSPLHF. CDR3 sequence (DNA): TGCGCCAGCAGCCAAGAGACCGGGGGTTCACCCCTCCACTTT.

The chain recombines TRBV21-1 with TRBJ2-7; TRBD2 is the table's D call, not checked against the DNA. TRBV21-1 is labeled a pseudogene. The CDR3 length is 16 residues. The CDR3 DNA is TGTGCCAGCAATTCCAATTGTCGGCGCCGACCTAGGGAGCAGTACTTC. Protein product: CASNSNCRRRPREQYF.